Shown below are 11 T cell receptor beta chains from a single sample sequenced in a study of a mutant IDH1 vaccine in newly diagnosed glioma. The protocol was immunoSEQ multiplex PCR, while the TCRdb copy is restricted to in-frame clones and leaves out a portion. The top ten hold 8.2% of the sample, which has about 68,000 clones, 70% to 80% seen once. Time point in this sample: baseline, week 1 (first vaccination visit). Specified treatment: pre-vaccination baseline after standard-of-care therapy. The sample here was PBMCs, taken from a glioma patient treated with radiotherapy, temozolomide or both. The receptors come from a man in his forties or fifties with glioma.

In its sample, this clone was seen once. This chain links TRBV29-1 with TRBJ1-1; D remains ambiguous. CDR1 and CDR2 (germline): SQVTM, ANQGSEA. Trimming cost V 5 bases and J 1 base, with 8 bases left between them. This CDR3 comprises 12 residues. The CDR3 spells CSVPSSNTEAFF. CDR3 sequence (DNA): TGCAGCGTTCCAAGTTCGAACACTGAAGCTTTCTTT.

The chain carries TRBV6-5 and TRBJ1-5; no clear D gene. The V and J ends lost 5 bases and 6 bases respectively, with 11 bases between them. CDR1 is MNHEY, CDR2 SVGAGI, per germline. This CDR3 region has 13 residues. DNA of the CDR3: TGTGCCAGCAGTCCCTCCCTTCCTCAGCCCCAGCATTTT. Its protein product is CASSPSLPQPQHF.

The CDR3 sequence is CAGTPRGKGATQYF. The CDR3, as DNA: TGTGCCGGCACGCCTCGGGGAAAGGGAGCGACCCAGTACTTC. The V gene is TRBV19, the J gene TRBJ2-5; weak D call: TRBD2 (5 bases). The V gene's germline CDR1 is LNHDA and CDR2 SQIVND (reference sequence). The ends were cut back, 11 bases at V and 7 bases at J, with 23 bases in the middle. The CDR3 loop spans 14 amino acids.

The rearrangement joins TRBV6-5 to TRBJ2-2, with 7 positions matching TRBD2. V lost 2 bases and J lost 5; bases outside the gene matches: 8. The CDR3 spans 16 residues. CDR1 and CDR2 (germline): MNHEY, SVGAGI. The CDR3 spells CASSYRRAGVTGELFF. The CDR3 DNA follows: TGTGCCAGCAGTTACCGGCGGGCGGGGGTAACCGGGGAGCTGTTTTTT.

This clone has just one count. The CDR3 loop reads CASSFLYNEQFF. The CDR3 region has the DNA TGTGCCAGTAGTTTCCTTTACAATGAGCAGTTCTTC. This rearrangement joins TRBV19 to TRBJ2-1; D unclear. V lost 5 bases and J lost 4, with 6 bases in between. Germline V CDR1 and CDR2: LNHDA, SQIVND (reference sequence). CDR3 length equals 12 residues. Full variable domain (missing parts from reference TRBV19 and TRBJ2-1): DGGITQSPKYLFRKEGQNVTLSCEQNLNHDAMYWYRQDPGQGLRLIYYSQIVNDFQKGDIAEGYSVSREKKESFPLTVTSAQKNPTAFYLCASSFLYNEQFFGPGTRLTVL.

This clone has only one observation. The V gene is TRBV7-9, the J gene TRBJ2-3; no clear D gene. In germline, CDR1 is SEHNR, CDR2 FQNEAQ (reference sequence). The germline V and J ends were trimmed by 4 bases and 1 base, with 9 bases remaining between them. There are 14 residues in the CDR3. CDR3: CASSSFQGTDTQYF. The CDR3 region has the DNA TGTGCCAGCAGCTCCTTCCAGGGCACAGATACGCAGTATTTT.

The chain is built from TRBV30 and TRBJ1-6; D remains unclear. Germline V gene data show CDR1 as GTSNPN and CDR2 as SVGIG (reference sequence). This CDR3 contains 13 residues. Trimming removed 4 bases at V and 7 bases at J, with 11 bases between. The CDR3 coding sequence is TGTGCCTGGAACATGACCCCAAATTCACCCCTCCACTTT. As protein: CAWNMTPNSPLHF.

Notes on this clone: Other DNA sequences in the same sample also yield this CDR3. This sequence joins TRBV6-1 and TRBJ2-7, with TRBD1 as a possible D gene (5 bases). The CDR3 runs to 12 residues. Trimming cost V 2 bases and J 3 bases, with 5 bases left between them. Germline values: CDR1 MNHNS, CDR2 SASEGT. The CDR3 DNA sequence: TGTGCCAGCAGTGAAAGGGGCTACGAGCAGTACTTC. It encodes CASSERGYEQYF.

This clone occurred once. The chain couples TRBV9 to TRBJ2-6, with 7 bases aligning to TRBD1. Germline V CDR1 and CDR2: SGDLS, YYNGEE. J gave up 13 bases and V 4 bases, and 11 bases lay outside the gene matches. The CDR3 runs 14 residues. CDR3 nucleotides: TGTGCCAGCAGCCCCAACTACGACAGGGCAGTCCTGACTTTC. This codes for CASSPNYDRAVLTF.

This chain uses TRBV9 with TRBJ2-7; TRBD2 aligns across 7 bases. Per the germline V gene, CDR1 is SGDLS and CDR2 is YYNGEE. This CDR3 has 14 residues. Trimming cost V 0 bases and J 7 bases; bases outside gene matches: 7. This CDR3 is CASSVGEGGGEQYF. The DNA for the CDR3 is TGTGCCAGCAGCGTAGGGGAGGGAGGAGGGGAGCAGTACTTC. Variable domain in full (rest from reference TRBV9 and TRBJ2-7): DSGVTQTPKHLITATGQRVTLRCSPRSGDLSVYWYQQSLDQGLQFLIQYYNGEERAKGNILERFSAQQFPDLHSELNLSSLELGDSALYFCASSVGEGGGEQYFGPGTRLTVT.

The chain uses TRBV27 and TRBJ1-2; D is unclear. The CDR3 extends over 14 amino acids. Trimming removed 0 bases at V and 0 bases at J, with 5 bases between. Germline V gene sequence: CDR1 MNHEY, CDR2 SMNVEV (reference sequence). CDR3 in amino acids: CASSLSRTNYGYTF. The CDR3 DNA reads TGTGCCAGCAGTTTATCCCGTACTAACTATGGCTACACCTTC.